In its sample, the clone carrying this T cell receptor beta chain was seen once. This CDR3 spans 14 amino acids. V was cut by 6 bases and J by 8 bases, with 19 bases left in between. Germline CDR1 reads SGHTA; CDR2 reads FQGNSA. Here immunoSEQ multiplex PCR was the method, and the copy in TCRdb shows in-frame clones only, minus some. The sample includes under 150,000 clones, 84% seen only once; the top ten take around 10%. The record originates from a study of blood T cell repertoires in COVID-19. The sequence came from a woman older than 75 in a cohort sampled during active or convalescent COVID-19. Sequenced: peripheral blood. This chain joins TRBV7-2 and TRBJ1-2; perhaps TRBD1 as D (6 bases). The chain's CDR3 is CASRKNRVSGGYTF. Here the CDR3 DNA reads TGTGCCAGCAGGAAGAACAGGGTCTCTGGAGGCTACACCTTC.